What follows describes a single T cell receptor beta chain. Read coverage stops 3 residues before the CDR3 terminus; the germline J gene supplies the remainder. Using immunoSEQ multiplex PCR, the repertoire was profiled, and TCRdb retains in-frame clones only, with some absent. Its listing shows about 39,000 clones. Germline V gene sequence: CDR1 SEHNR, CDR2 FQNEAQ (reference sequence). The CDR3 contains 14 residues. V dropped 4 bases and J dropped 6; count of bases not matched to a gene: 8. This entry comes from a study of T cells in women clearing cervical HPV infection. The wider study: Case blood was drawn when the lesion was first found; control blood after infection became undetectable. With HLA typing for only a few women, HLA confounding remains possible.

This clonotype was sampled from a woman between 18 and 70 years old with a cervical HPV16 infection that either progressed to CIN3+ or cleared (not recorded which). This rearrangement joins TRBV7-9 to TRBJ1-2; 7 nucleotides agree with TRBD1. Sample: blood buffy coat. CDR3 bases read: TGTGCCAGCAGCTCCGGGACAGCGGGCAATGGC. Translated: CASSSGTAGNG. The whole CDR3 reads CASSSGTAGNGYTF.